Below are 27 T cell receptor beta chains sequenced from a single sample in a study of cytomegalovirus exposure and HLA in healthy donors. Assay used: immunoSEQ multiplex PCR; TCRdb lists only in-frame clones, some missing. The table lists over 200,000 clones, roughly 84% of them singletons. Material: PBMCs. These receptor sequences come from a woman between 18 and 29 years old in good health and CMV-seropositive.

The V gene is TRBV27, the J gene TRBJ1-5; 7 bases line up with TRBD1. After removal of 5 bases from V and 0 bases from J, the junction contained 4 bases not matched to a gene. Germline-derived CDR1 and CDR2 are MNHEY and SMNVEV (reference sequence). This CDR3 region has 15 residues. Here the CDR3 reads CASSPGTASNQPQHF. The CDR3 nucleotides read TGTGCCAGCAGTCCCGGGACAGCTAGCAATCAGCCCCAGCATTTT.

The chain uses TRBV6-5 and TRBJ2-5; D might be TRBD2 (6 bases). Looked up from germline, CDR1 is MNHEY and CDR2 is SVGAGI. V lost 1 base and J lost 2, with 14 bases in between. The length of the CDR3 is 16 residues. The CDR3 bases are TGTGCCAGCAGTTACTTCGGGGGAGGATCGCAAGAGACCCAGTACTTC. It is translated as CASSYFGGGSQETQYF.

The chain links TRBV4-2 to TRBJ2-5; 7 bases agree with TRBD1. V lost 2 bases, J lost 5 bases, and 14 bases stayed unmatched. Germline V gene data show CDR1 as LGHNA and CDR2 as YNFKEQ. The CDR3 runs to 17 residues. The CDR3 reads CASSQLQGGDHRETQYF. Here the CDR3 DNA reads TGTGCCAGCAGCCAACTCCAAGGGGGCGATCATAGGGAGACCCAGTACTTC.

The genes are TRBV28 and TRBJ1-1; 11 nucleotides match TRBD1. CDR3 length equals 13 residues. Germline lookup yields CDR1 MDHEN and CDR2 SYDVKM. J lost 8 bases, V lost 3 bases, and 2 bases had no gene match. The CDR3 here is CASSLRTGGEAFF. CDR3 nucleotide sequence: TGTGCCAGCAGTTTGAGGACAGGGGGCGAAGCTTTCTTT.

The rearrangement uses TRBV28 and TRBJ2-7; unclear D gene. Looked up from germline, CDR1 is MDHEN and CDR2 is SYDVKM. The CDR3 covers 14 residues. V lost 3 bases to trimming and J lost 4 bases, with 13 bases between them. CDR3 nucleotides: TGTGCCAGCAGTTTGAGTCAGCACGGGTACGAGCAGTACTTC. This sequence encodes CASSLSQHGYEQYF. Based on the CDR3 plus reference TRBV28 and TRBJ2-7, the full variable domain is DVKVTQSSRYLVKRTGEKVFLECVQDMDHENMFWYRQDPGLGLRLIYFSYDVKMKEKGDIPEGYSVSREKKERFSLILESASTNQTSMYLCASSLSQHGYEQYFGPGTRLTVT.

This chain connects TRBV7-9 to TRBJ2-1; TRBD2 might be the D (5 bases). V lost 5 bases, J lost 4 bases, and 18 bases lay in between. This CDR3 is 16 amino acids long. CDR1 and CDR2 (germline): SEHNR, FQNEAQ (reference sequence). The CDR3 reads CASSGAGGHFYNEQFF. Written as DNA, the CDR3 is TGTGCCAGCAGCGGTGCTGGAGGCCATTTTTACAATGAGCAGTTCTTC.

The gene calls are TRBV30 and TRBJ1-2; TRBD1 is a possible D gene (5 bases). The CDR3 has 14 residues. The V gene's germline CDR1 is GTSNPN and CDR2 SVGIG (reference sequence). The V end was cut by 4 bases, the J end by 4 bases, with 16 bases between. DNA for the CDR3: TGTGCCTGGACAGGGCCCGGTTTTTCCTATGGCTACACCTTC. It encodes CAWTGPGFSYGYTF.

This chain uses TRBV7-6 with TRBJ2-7, with 8 nucleotides matching TRBD1. With V trimmed by 5 bases and J by 2 bases, 5 bases remained unmatched. This CDR3 contains 14 residues. Germline values: CDR1 SGHVS, CDR2 FNYEAQ. The CDR3 is CASSRIRGPYEQYF. CDR3 nucleotides: TGTGCCAGCAGCCGAATCAGGGGGCCCTACGAGCAGTACTTC.

About this clone itself: Additional DNA sequences in this sample encode the identical CDR3. The chain carries TRBV18 and TRBJ1-2; no definite D call. CDR3 length: 14 amino acids. V was shortened by 3 bases and J by 2 bases, with 10 bases between the two germline ends. Looked up from germline, CDR1 is KGHSH and CDR2 is LQKENI. Here the CDR3 reads CASSPNRDNYGYTF. The CDR3 DNA reads TGTGCCAGCTCACCTAACAGAGACAACTATGGCTACACCTTC. The variable domain in full, with the rest retrieved from reference TRBV18 and TRBJ1-2, is NAGVMQNPRHLVRRRGQEARLRCSPMKGHSHVYWYRQLPEEGLKFMVYLQKENIIDESGMPKERFSAEFPKEGPSILRIQQVVRGDSAAYFCASSPNRDNYGYTFGSGTRLTVV.

The V gene is TRBV7-2, the J gene TRBJ2-5; the D gene is possibly TRBD1 (5 bases). This CDR3 spans 15 amino acids. Germline V gives CDR1 SGHTA, CDR2 FQGNSA. The ends were cut back, 0 bases at V and 1 base at J, with 9 bases in the middle. The CDR3 here is CASSLAFRAQETQYF. The CDR3 coding sequence is TGTGCCAGCAGCTTAGCGTTCAGGGCCCAAGAGACCCAGTACTTC.

This clone was recorded once. The V and J genes are TRBV6-1 and TRBJ1-2; D might be TRBD1 (5 bases). The germline V gene encodes CDR1 MNHNS and CDR2 SASEGT. This CDR3 comprises 14 residues. V was cut by 4 bases and J by 3 bases, with 12 bases left in between. CDR3 bases: TGTGCCAGCAGTGGCTGGGGGGGTGACTATGGCTACACCTTC. Amino acid sequence: CASSGWGGDYGYTF.

V gene TRBV5-6 combines with J gene TRBJ2-5, with 7 bases aligning to TRBD1. This CDR3 is 16 amino acids long. The V segment lost 0 bases and the J segment 7 bases; nucleotides outside the gene matches: 12. The germline V gene encodes CDR1 SGHDT and CDR2 YYEEEE. The CDR3 coding sequence is TGTGCCAGCAGCTTGGGAACAGGGGCGCCTCTGGGGACCCAGTACTTC. As protein: CASSLGTGAPLGTQYF.

The chain is built from TRBV30 and TRBJ2-7; TRBD2 matches at 10 bases. The V and J ends lost 2 bases and 5 bases, in that order; junction bases with no gene match: 6. Germline V CDR1 and CDR2: GTSNPN, SVGIG (reference sequence). The CDR3 extends over 14 amino acids. The DNA for the CDR3 is TGTGCCTGGAGTACTAGCGGGAACGGAGACGAGCAGTACTTC. Protein sequence: CAWSTSGNGDEQYF.

The chain employs TRBV28 and TRBJ2-1; 9 bases are shared with TRBD2. CDR1 is MDHEN, CDR2 SYDVKM, per germline. CDR3 length: 19 amino acids. The junction had 11 bases not matched to a gene; V was cut back by 2 bases and J by 0 bases. The CDR3 bases are TGTGCCAGCAGTTTAACCCTAGGTAGCGGGAGAGGCTCCTACAATGAGCAGTTCTTC. Translating it yields CASSLTLGSGRGSYNEQFF.

This rearrangement joins TRBV30 to TRBJ1-1, with TRBD1 as a possible D gene (6 bases). Germline loops: CDR1 GTSNPN, CDR2 SVGIG (reference sequence). The CDR3 length is 14 residues. V was pared by 4 bases and J by 4 bases, with 16 bases between. In nucleotides, the CDR3 is TGTGCCTGGACCCGGATTCGAGGGGGCACTGAAGCTTTCTTT. It is translated as CAWTRIRGGTEAFF.

This clone was detected only once. The chain links TRBV4-2 to TRBJ2-1; 7 bases map to TRBD2. V trimming: 0 bases; J trimming: 4 bases; junction bases outside the gene matches: 9. The germline CDR1 and CDR2 sequences are LGHNA and YNFKEQ. The CDR3 contains 17 residues. CDR3 residues: CASSQDAREVFYNEQFF. The CDR3 region has the DNA TGTGCCAGCAGCCAAGATGCTCGGGAGGTCTTTTACAATGAGCAGTTCTTC.

This clone was seen only once. The chain combines TRBV6-5 with TRBJ2-1, with D possibly matching TRBD1 (6 bases). The CDR3 consists of 13 residues. Trimming removed 5 bases from V and 7 bases from J, with 12 bases in between. Germline values: CDR1 MNHEY, CDR2 SVGAGI. The CDR3 nucleotides are TGTGCCAGCAGTCCGACAGGCTTAAATGAGCAGTTCTTC. It codes for CASSPTGLNEQFF.

The chain recombines TRBV4-1 with TRBJ2-7, with TRBD1 identical over 9 bases. Trimming took 4 bases from V and 3 from J; bases not matched to a gene: 7. The germline gives CDR1 MGHRA, CDR2 YSYEKL. CDR3 length equals 15 residues. CDR3 amino acids: CASSLFGTGYYEQYF. CDR3 nucleotides: TGCGCCAGCAGCCTTTTCGGGACAGGGTACTACGAGCAGTACTTC.

V and J are TRBV11-2 and TRBJ2-1; 9 positions match TRBD2. Trimming at V came to 1 base and at J to 8 bases, leaving 0 bases not matched to a gene. This CDR3 comprises 13 residues. Germline V CDR1 and CDR2: SGHAT, FQNNGV. The CDR3 sequence is CASSLGGRDEQFF. The CDR3 bases are TGTGCCAGCAGCTTAGGCGGGAGGGATGAGCAGTTCTTC.

The rearrangement uses TRBV30 and TRBJ1-5; 8 bases fit TRBD1. The CDR3 extends over 14 amino acids. The germline V gene encodes CDR1 GTSNPN and CDR2 SVGIG (reference sequence). The V and J ends lost 5 bases and 3 bases, in that order; junction bases with no gene match: 6. In DNA form, the CDR3 reads TGTGCCTGGGATCAGGGGGCCATCAATCAGCCCCAGCATTTT. This codes for CAWDQGAINQPQHF.

This clone showed up just once. The chain carries TRBV5-6 and TRBJ2-3; weak D call: TRBD2 (6 bases). The V gene lost 4 bases and the J gene lost 13 bases, with 16 bases spanning the gap. CDR1 and CDR2 (germline): SGHDT, YYEEEE. CDR3 length: 12 amino acids. CDR3 sequence reads: CASSPGTPGEYF. In DNA, the CDR3 is TGTGCCAGCAGCCCCGGGACTCCCGGCGAGTATTTT. The whole variable domain, remainder taken from reference TRBV5-6 and TRBJ2-3, is DAGVTQSPTHLIKTRGQQVTLRCSPKSGHDTVSWYQQALGQGPQFIFQYYEEEERQRGNFPDRFSGHQFPNYSSELNVNALLLGDSALYLCASSPGTPGEYFGPGTRLTVL.

The chain is built from TRBV12-1 and TRBJ1-5; TRBD1, the table's D call, lacks a check against the DNA. TRBV12-1 is an annotated pseudogene. The CDR3 has 19 residues. The CDR3 coding sequence is TGTGCCAGCAGCTTTACCGGGACAGGGGCCACGTATAGCAATCAGCCCCAGCATTTT. Amino acids: CASSFTGTGATYSNQPQHF.

This chain links TRBV30 with TRBJ1-2; 11 bases agree with TRBD1. The V gene's germline CDR1 is GTSNPN and CDR2 SVGIG (reference sequence). V lost 3 bases and J lost 2; bases outside the gene matches: 11. The CDR3 consists of 17 residues. CDR3 DNA: TGTGCCTGGAGCCCTGGACAGGGGGCCCCCTTAAACTATGGCTACACCTTC. Protein product: CAWSPGQGAPLNYGYTF.

The V and J genes are TRBV25-1 and TRBJ1-3, with 8 bases aligning to TRBD1. This CDR3 has 17 residues. With V trimmed by 3 bases and J by 0 bases, 7 bases remained unmatched. CDR1 is MGHDK, CDR2 SYGVNS, per germline. The CDR3 reads CASSEAGGPLSGNTIYF. The CDR3 region has the DNA TGTGCCAGCAGTGAGGCAGGGGGCCCACTCTCTGGAAACACCATATATTTT.

The rearrangement links TRBV9 to TRBJ2-3; D might be TRBD2 (5 bases). Trimming left V 0 bases short and J 8 bases short, with 7 bases between. The germline gives CDR1 SGDLS, CDR2 YYNGEE. This CDR3 comprises 12 residues. DNA of the CDR3: TGTGCCAGCAGCGTAGAACGGGGTACGCAGTATTTT. Translated: CASSVERGTQYF.

The chain has TRBV27 and TRBJ2-1; 7 bases are shared with TRBD2. CDR3 size: 16 residues. V was clipped by 6 bases and J by 4 bases; unmatched bases: 12. Germline assignment: CDR1 MNHEY and CDR2 SMNVEV (reference sequence). CDR3 sequence: CASRLGSSGRYNEQFF. DNA of the CDR3: TGTGCCAGCAGATTGGGCTCTAGCGGACGTTACAATGAGCAGTTCTTC.

The chain employs TRBV5-8 and TRBJ1-5; 12 bases are shared with TRBD1. Per the germline V gene, CDR1 is SGHTS and CDR2 is YDEGEE. The V gene end was trimmed by 1 base and the J gene end by 7 bases; junction bases not matched to a gene: 15. The CDR3 has 19 residues. This chain's CDR3 is CASSLRAITGTGGGQPQHF. Written as DNA, the CDR3 is TGTGCCAGCAGCTTGAGGGCTATTACCGGGACAGGGGGCGGACAGCCCCAGCATTTT.